The rows below give T cell receptor beta chains drawn from one sample of a study of blood T cell repertoires in COVID-19. Libraries were prepared by immunoSEQ multiplex PCR; TCRdb keeps only in-frame clonotypes and omits some of them. Of 200,000 to 300,000 clones detected, 75% to 90% appear once; the ten largest clones hold just under 2%. The sequencing input was peripheral blood. These receptor sequences come from a man aged 25-40 years with active or convalescent COVID-19. Both conserved end residues are part of each CDR3. A D gene is named only where the DNA matches it firmly. Not every row has a clone size; where given, it reads once, few, many or a size class.

V	size	D	J	DNA	CDR3
TRBV11-3	NA	NA	TRBJ2-1	TGTGCCAGCAGCTTAGAGGGGGGGCCCTACAATGAGCAGTTCTTC	CASSLEGGPYNEQFF
TRBV4-2	NA	NA	TRBJ2-2	TGTGCCAGCAGCCAGAACACCCGCGGGTCGTTCACCGGGGAGCTGTTTTTT	CASSQNTRGSFTGELFF
TRBV15	NA	NA	TRBJ1-1	TGTGCCACCAGCAGAACAGGGTTCCCCACTGAAGCTTTCTTT	CATSRTGFPTEAFF
TRBV18	once	NA	TRBJ2-2	TGTGCCAGCTCACCAACAAAAGCCACAGGGAAAGAGGACACCGGGGAGCTGTTTTTT	CASSPTKATGKEDTGELFF
TRBV27	NA	TRBD1	TRBJ1-6	TGTGCCAGCAGTTTGGGAGGACAGGGTGGATCACCCCTCCACTTT	CASSLGGQGGSPLHF
TRBV5-1	few	TRBD1	TRBJ2-7	TGCGCCAGCAGCTTGGGACAGGGCTCCTACGAGCAGTACTTC	CASSLGQGSYEQYF
TRBV2	few	NA	TRBJ1-1	TGTGCCAGCAGTGACGACACGGACACTGAAGCTTTCTTT	CASSDDTDTEAFF
TRBV3-1/TRBV3-2	NA	NA	TRBJ1-2	TGTGCCAGCAGGAACAAACAGGGTTACCGCGCGGATGGCTACACCTTC	CASRNKQGYRADGYTF
TRBV4-1	NA	TRBD2	TRBJ2-7	TGCGCCAGCAGGAGAGCGGGGGCACGAACCTACGAGCAGTACTTC	CASRRAGARTYEQYF
TRBV6-5	NA	TRBD1	TRBJ2-7	TGTGCCAGCAACGAGGACAGGGGGCCCTACGAGCAGTACTTC	CASNEDRGPYEQYF
TRBV6-6	once	TRBD1	TRBJ2-2	TGTGCCAGCAGCCACAACAGGGGTGGAACCGGGGAGCTGTTTTTT	CASSHNRGGTGELFF
TRBV4-1	NA	TRBD1	TRBJ1-2	TGCGCCAGCAGCTCCCCAGGGGGTCTGGGCTACACCTTC	CASSSPGGLGYTF
TRBV14	NA	NA	TRBJ2-3	TGTGCCAGCAGCGTATTAACAGGGCGGAGTGACACAGATACGCAGTATTTT	CASSVLTGRSDTDTQYF
TRBV19	few	TRBD1	TRBJ1-5	TGTGCCAGTAGTCTCTTTCACCAGGGGGCTGGTCAGCCCCAGCATTTT	CASSLFHQGAGQPQHF
TRBV20-1	NA	NA	TRBJ1-2	TGCAGTGCTAGACGCTCCGGGGGCTACACCTTC	CSARRSGGYTF
TRBV7-8	NA	TRBD2	TRBJ2-7	TGTGCCAGCACCTGGGGATCGGGGGGGAACTACGAGCAGTACTTC	CASTWGSGGNYEQYF
TRBV3-1/TRBV3-2	once	TRBD2	TRBJ2-4	TGTGCCAGCAGCCTAGGCGGGGGTCGACCCAAAAACATTCAGTACTTC	CASSLGGGRPKNIQYF
TRBV5-8	NA	TRBD1	TRBJ1-6	TGTGCCAGCAGCCTGTACAGGGGGCACGATAATTCACCCCTCCACTTT	CASSLYRGHDNSPLHF
TRBV25-1	NA	TRBD1	TRBJ1-6	TGTGCCAGCAGTGATGGACAGGGAGGCTATAATTCACCCCTCCACTTT	CASSDGQGGYNSPLHF
TRBV2	NA	NA	TRBJ1-2	TGTGCCAGCAGTGAAGGAGGTTGGGGGACATCTCCTGGCTACACCTTC	CASSEGGWGTSPGYTF
TRBV19	NA	NA	TRBJ1-4	TGTGCCAGTAGAATGGCGGTAGTCGGGGCTAATGAAAAACTGTTTTTT	CASRMAVVGANEKLFF
TRBV27	NA	TRBD1	TRBJ1-5	TGTGCCAGCGGGACGGGGACAGGGGTTTTTGGTACAGAGCCCCAGCATTTT	CASGTGTGVFGTEPQHF
TRBV30	NA	TRBD1	TRBJ1-2	TGTGCCTGGTGGACGGGAAGGGACAGGGGCCGCTATGGCTACACCTTC	CAWWTGRDRGRYGYTF
TRBV28	NA	NA	TRBJ1-6	TGTGCCAGCAGTTTACCTCCTAATCGGGATAATTCACCCCTCCACTTT	CASSLPPNRDNSPLHF
TRBV5-1	NA	TRBD1	TRBJ1-5	TGCGCCAGCAGGGCCGGGACAGCCAACAATCAGCCCCAGCATTTT	CASRAGTANNQPQHF
TRBV7-2	NA	TRBD1	TRBJ1-4	TGTGCCAGCAGCCAGGGACAGTATCCAACTAATGAAAAACTGTTTTTT	CASSQGQYPTNEKLFF
TRBV6-2/TRBV6-3	NA	NA	TRBJ1-1	TGTGCCAGCAGTTACGGTTCGGTCGGTGGCAGGGTCCGCACTGAAGCTTTCTTT	CASSYGSVGGRVRTEAFF
TRBV4-2	NA	TRBD2	TRBJ2-1	TGTGCCAGCAGCCAAGATGGAGTAGCGGGGGGAAAAGCCAATGAGCAGTTCTTC	CASSQDGVAGGKANEQFF
TRBV6-5	once	NA	TRBJ2-2	TGTGCCAGCAGTTACTCGAGGTACACCGGGGAGCTGTTTTTT	CASSYSRYTGELFF
TRBV5-6	NA	TRBD1	TRBJ2-2	TGTGCCAGCAGCTTGAGTCAGGGGGTCAACACCGGGGAGCTGTTTTTT	CASSLSQGVNTGELFF
TRBV5-1	NA	TRBD1	TRBJ2-6	TGCGCCAGCAGCCAACAGGGGGTCTCTTCTGGGGCCAACGTCCTGACTTTC	CASSQQGVSSGANVLTF
TRBV3-1/TRBV3-2	NA	NA	TRBJ2-1	TGTGCCAGCAGCCTACTGCCCGGTTCCTCCAATGAGCAGTTCTTC	CASSLLPGSSNEQFF
TRBV15	NA	TRBD1	TRBJ1-1	TGTGCCACCAGCAGAGATTTACGGGGACAGGGGCGCGGTATGAACACTGAAGCTTTCTTT	CATSRDLRGQGRGMNTEAFF
TRBV14	NA	TRBD1	TRBJ2-2	TGTGCCAGCAGACCGTCCGGGACAGGGAACACCGGGGAGCTGTTTTTT	CASRPSGTGNTGELFF
TRBV2	few	NA	TRBJ1-5	TGTGCCAGCACCAACGGGGAGGGGAATCAGCCCCAGCATTTT	CASTNGEGNQPQHF
TRBV9	NA	TRBD1	TRBJ1-5	TGTGCCAGCAGCGAGGGACAGCAGAAGGGTGGGCCCCAGCATTTT	CASSEGQQKGGPQHF
TRBV3-1/TRBV3-2	NA	NA	TRBJ1-3	TGTGCCAGCAGTCACTCACGAGGGCATGCTGGAAACACCATATATTTT	CASSHSRGHAGNTIYF
TRBV3-1/TRBV3-2	NA	TRBD1	TRBJ2-3	TGTGCCAGCAGCCACCCCCGGGACAGGGTATCGGATACGCAGTATTTT	CASSHPRDRVSDTQYF
TRBV29-1	NA	NA	TRBJ2-7	TGCAGCGTTGAAGTCCAGGCGGTCCGGGGGTACGAGCAGTACTTC	CSVEVQAVRGYEQYF
TRBV7-3	NA	NA	TRBJ2-7	TGTGCCAGCAGCCCGGGACTCGGCTCCTACGAGCAGTACTTC	CASSPGLGSYEQYF
TRBV6-1	NA	NA	TRBJ1-1	TGTGCCAGCAGTGATTGGGGGACACCGAACACTGAAGCTTTCTTT	CASSDWGTPNTEAFF
TRBV12-3/TRBV12-4	few	TRBD2	TRBJ2-3	TGTGCCAGCAGTTTGGCGGGGGTGGCGCAGTATTTT	CASSLAGVAQYF
TRBV19	NA	NA	TRBJ1-2	TGTGCCAGTAGTGTCCGGGTTTCGATTCCTCTGGTTGGAGGCTACACCTTC	CASSVRVSIPLVGGYTF
TRBV5-4	NA	NA	TRBJ2-7	TGTGCCAGCAGCTCGAAGGGGGGGGTAATTTACGAGCAGTACTTC	CASSSKGGVIYEQYF